The 9 T cell receptor beta chains given below trace back to one sample, sequenced in a study of CD8 T cells in Susac syndrome. Reverse transcription of about 0.5 to 1 ug RNA was carried out with random hexamers. From the immunoSEQ multiplex PCR reads, TCRdb called clonotypes with MiXCR, one entry per CDR3 protein. The sample contains around 160,000 distinct CDR3 sequences, around 93% of which appear only once. The specimen sequenced was CD4+ T cells from PBMCs. The receptors were sampled from a human donor in good health.

The rearrangement links TRBV7-7 to TRBJ2-5; D is perhaps TRBD1 (6 bases). Germline loops: CDR1 SSHAT, CDR2 FNYEAQ (reference sequence). Trimming took 3 bases from V and 2 from J, leaving 13 bases between them. The CDR3 loop spans 15 amino acids. The CDR3 DNA follows: TGTGCCAGCAGCTTTGGGGGCGGTACACAAGAGACCCAGTACTTC. This translates into CASSFGGGTQETQYF.

The chain recombines TRBV11-2 with TRBJ1-2; weak D call: TRBD1 (6 bases). V lost 3 bases and J 0 bases, leaving 11 bases between the germline ends. CDR3 length equals 15 residues. CDR1 is SGHAT and CDR2 is FQNNGV in the germline V gene. This CDR3 is CASSFSDSPNYGYTF. Written as DNA, the CDR3 is TGTGCCAGCAGCTTCTCGGACAGTCCTAACTATGGCTACACCTTC.

CDR3 amino acids: CASTPGTIYNEQFF. CDR3 bases: TGTGCCAGCACCCCCGGGACTATCTACAATGAGCAGTTCTTC. The chain couples TRBV6-1 to TRBJ2-1; 7 bases line up with TRBD2. Trimming took 7 bases from V and 3 from J; bases not matched to a gene: 6. This CDR3 is 14 amino acids long. CDR1 and CDR2 (germline): MNHNS, SASEGT.

The chain recombines TRBV6-2 or TRBV6-3 with TRBJ2-3; D gene uncertain. Germline V gives CDR1 MNHEY, CDR2 SVGEGT. The CDR3 runs 14 residues. Trimming cost V 7 bases and J 2 bases, with 13 bases left between them. CDR3 amino acids: CASTEKSPTDTQYF. The CDR3 nucleotides are TGTGCCAGCACCGAAAAGTCGCCCACAGATACGCAGTATTTT.

The rearrangement uses TRBV19 and TRBJ2-7; the D is unclear. V lost 3 bases and J 5 bases, leaving 8 bases between the germline ends. Germline loops: CDR1 LNHDA, CDR2 SQIVND (reference sequence). The CDR3 consists of 12 residues. The CDR3 region has the DNA TGTGCCAGTAGTATCCGTGGGGACGAGCAGTACTTC. This translates into CASSIRGDEQYF.

This clonotype was observed once. The chain uses TRBV6-1 and TRBJ1-1, with 7 bases aligning to TRBD1. In germline, CDR1 is MNHNS, CDR2 SASEGT. The V and J ends lost 7 bases and 1 base, in that order; junction bases with no gene match: 6. This CDR3 comprises 14 residues. The CDR3 DNA reads TGTGCCAGCACGCGACAGGGACCGAACACTGAAGCTTTCTTT. Its translation is CASTRQGPNTEAFF.

This rearrangement joins TRBV7-9 to TRBJ1-2; TRBD1 might be the D (5 bases). Trimming left V 2 bases short and J 5 bases short, with 15 bases between. The length of the CDR3 is 15 residues. Germline V gene sequence: CDR1 SEHNR, CDR2 FQNEAQ (reference sequence). Here the CDR3 reads CASSLSTNPGYGYTF. CDR3 in DNA: TGTGCCAGCAGCTTAAGCACAAATCCAGGGTATGGCTACACCTTC.

The chain couples TRBV2 to TRBJ2-2, with a possible D match to TRBD1 (6 bases). The CDR3 contains 13 residues. The ends were cut back, 6 bases at V and 7 bases at J, with 12 bases in the middle. Germline V gene sequence: CDR1 SNHLY, CDR2 FYNNEI. In nucleotides, the CDR3 is TGTGCCAGCAGCCAACAGGGCAACGGGGAGCTGTTTTTT. It translates to CASSQQGNGELFF.

This clonotype was recorded only once. The chain carries TRBV12-3 or TRBV12-4 and TRBJ1-6; maybe TRBD1 (5 bases). The CDR3 loop spans 15 amino acids. V lost 2 bases and J 8 bases, leaving 13 bases between the germline ends. The CDR3 coding sequence is TGTGCCAGCAGTTTACGGGGGACGGGGGATTCACCCCTCCACTTT. Translated, it gives CASSLRGTGDSPLHF.